These T cell receptor beta chains were read from a single sample in a study of T cells after posttransplantation cyclophosphamide. Using immunoSEQ multiplex PCR, the repertoire was profiled, and TCRdb retains in-frame clones only, with some absent. The sample holds some 49,000 clones, roughly 92% seen once. Sequencing input: PBMCs. Receptors originate from a woman aged 50 to 60 in good health and a related stem cell transplant donor. Each CDR3 is given with its conserved first and last residue. The D gene is left open where the match is weak. Expanded clones get a size class; other rows say once, few or many, or leave the size out.

. TRBJ2-4 . TRBV27 TGTGCCAGCAGTTTATCGGCAGGGGTGGAAGACATTCAGTACTTC CASSLSAGVEDIQYF
. TRBJ2-7 TRBD2 TRBV4-1 TGCGCCAGCAGCCCCGACCGGACTAGCGGGAGCAACGAGCAGTACTTC CASSPDRTSGSNEQYF
. TRBJ1-6 TRBD1 TRBV2 TGTGCCAGCAGTGAATCCTTGACAGGGGCTATTAATTCACCCCTCCACTTT CASSESLTGAINSPLHF
. TRBJ2-3 TRBD2 TRBV7-3 TGTGCCAGCAGCACGGGACTAGCGGGGACCCCAGATACGCAGTATTTT CASSTGLAGTPDTQYF
. TRBJ1-1 . TRBV19 TGTGCCAGTAGGATGACGGGACAGAACACTGAAGCTTTCTTT CASRMTGQNTEAFF
. TRBJ2-7 . TRBV5-5 TGTGCCAGCAGCCCCCCTACCATAACCTACGAGCAGTACTTC CASSPPTITYEQYF
. TRBJ2-1 . TRBV11-3 TGTGCCAGCAGCTTGTACCCCCCGGACTATGGATCCTACAATGAGCAGTTCTTC CASSLYPPDYGSYNEQFF
. TRBJ1-1 TRBD1 TRBV27 TGTGCCAGCAGTTCCCGGGACAGGGGTCCACTCTCTGAAGCTTTCTTT CASSSRDRGPLSEAFF
. TRBJ2-7 TRBD1 TRBV2 TGTGCCAGCAGTGAGGGACAGCCTCCTTCCTACGAGCAGTACTTC CASSEGQPPSYEQYF
. TRBJ1-2 TRBD1 TRBV7-2 TGTGCCAGCAGCGAACGGACAGGGGGGCACTATGGCTACACCTTC CASSERTGGHYGYTF
. TRBJ2-1 TRBD2 TRBV27 TGTGCCAGCAGTTCTCCACTAGCGGGAGGGCCCCATGAGCAGTTCTTC CASSSPLAGGPHEQFF
. TRBJ2-7 TRBD1 TRBV19 TGTGCCAGTAGTATCTCCGGGACAGGGGGCCACGAGCAGTACTTC CASSISGTGGHEQYF
. TRBJ1-4 . TRBV11-2 TGTGCCAGCAGCCAAGCCCCGGGAGGTGAGGGCGGCGAAAAACTGTTTTTT CASSQAPGGEGGEKLFF
. TRBJ1-2 . TRBV19 TGTGCCAGTATTCCCATAGGCGACTCTAACTATGGCTACACCTTC CASIPIGDSNYGYTF
. TRBJ1-4 TRBD1 TRBV19 TGTGCCAGTAGTGGGAACAGGGGGCTTAATGAAAAACTGTTTTTT CASSGNRGLNEKLFF
. TRBJ2-7 TRBD2 TRBV27 TGTGCCAGCAGTCCCGGGACTAACTACGAGCAGTACTTC CASSPGTNYEQYF
once TRBJ1-1 . TRBV19 TGTGCCAGTAGTATAGCAACAGGGTCGATCTCCATGAACACTGAAGCTTTCTTT CASSIATGSISMNTEAFF
. TRBJ2-2 . TRBV9 TGTGCCAGCAGCGTAGGGGGGGGCTATACCGGGGAGCTGTTTTTT CASSVGGGYTGELFF
. TRBJ2-1 TRBD2 TRBV9 TGTGCCAGCAGGATTAGAGACGGGGAACCGGGACTAGGTACCTACAATGAGCAGTTCTTC CASRIRDGEPGLGTYNEQFF
. TRBJ2-1 . TRBV9 TGTGCCAGCAGCGCTCCTCAGGGAGGTATCCCCTACAATGAGCAGTTCTTC CASSAPQGGIPYNEQFF
. TRBJ2-1 . TRBV11-2 TGTGCCAGCAGGAGATGGGGAGAAGGTTTTAATGAGCAGTTCTTC CASRRWGEGFNEQFF
. TRBJ2-7 . TRBV7-9 TGTGCCAGCAGCTTACAGGGCAACTCCTACGAGCAGTACTTC CASSLQGNSYEQYF